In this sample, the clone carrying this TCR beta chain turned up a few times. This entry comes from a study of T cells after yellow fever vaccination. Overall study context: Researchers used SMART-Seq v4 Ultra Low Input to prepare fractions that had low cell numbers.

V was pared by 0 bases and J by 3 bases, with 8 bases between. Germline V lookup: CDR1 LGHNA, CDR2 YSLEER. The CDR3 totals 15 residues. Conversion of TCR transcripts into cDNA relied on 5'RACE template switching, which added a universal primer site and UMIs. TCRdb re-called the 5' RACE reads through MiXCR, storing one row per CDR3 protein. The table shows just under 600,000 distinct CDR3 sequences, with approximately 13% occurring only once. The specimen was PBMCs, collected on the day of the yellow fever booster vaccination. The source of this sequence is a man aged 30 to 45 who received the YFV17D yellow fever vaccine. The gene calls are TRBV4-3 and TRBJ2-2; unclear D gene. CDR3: CASSQELGYTGELFF. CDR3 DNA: TGCGCCAGCAGCCAAGAGTTGGGCTACACCGGGGAGCTGTTTTTT.